This T cell receptor beta chain comes out of a study of T cell responses to AZD1222 COVID-19 vaccine (dated by TCRdb to the early 2020s). Some background on the complete study: Because spike-specific TCR depth and breadth did not differ between the two schedules, AZD1222 recipients who got a second dose at roughly 4 weeks were pooled with those who got a second dose at roughly 12 weeks. A total of 230 to 250 trial participants underwent TCR sequencing, of whom 207 received two doses of AZD1222 and around 26 received two doses of the MenACWY control vaccine. Trial participants were enrolled into age subgroups of 18-55, 56-69 and 70-plus years, which contained 148, 28 and 57 TCR-sequenced participants, respectively. The paper's findings and limits, for the study overall: Only six AZD1222 recipients were SARS-CoV-2 seropositive at baseline, limiting conclusions about previously exposed vaccinees. Reportedly, almost half of the unique spike-specific TCRs recognized epitopes lying outside the regions that are mutated in the B.1.351 and B.1.1.7 variants. Participants were mostly white British, with more females than males. The authors suggested clonal diversity may have been underestimated. The 56-69-year group was small, and its depth increase did not reach significance, likely because of low power. After two AZD1222 doses, both the breadth and the depth of spike-specific TCRs were significantly higher than at day 0 and than in MenACWY recipients. Because no day 14 peak-response samples were available, repertoires were characterized only after the peak T cell response. The vaccine-associated CD4 TCRs covered the entire spike protein, and the dominant responses fell in regions 160-218 and 743-854.

The CDR3 regions of human TCRbeta chains were analyzed by immunosequencing. Per the authors' processing: TCRs in the repertoires were matched against a reference library of SARS-CoV-2-specific TCRs that had been generated with the MIRA antigen-specificity platform. Breadth meant the fraction of unique TCRs that were SARS-CoV-2-associated, whereas depth meant the fraction of total T cells that were SARS-CoV-2-associated. Using the MIRA data, each spike-specific TCR was assigned both to the spike region to which the TCR was reactive and to a CD4 or CD8 class. Log10-transformed breadth and depth values were compared by one-way ANOVA with Sidak's multiple comparisons tests. The table was pulled from immuneACCESS by TCRdb, which kept in-frame rearrangements only. Such tables lose some clones; where checked, under half of the loss comes from unresolved V genes, and the rest has no known cause. D and trimming come from the DNA, and the V and J calls and clone size come from that table. The sample table records about 180,000 clones; about 91% of these occur just once. The ten biggest clones cover approximately 0.5% of the sample.

The sample's time point label, decoded: baseline before first vaccination. Vaccinee samples were obtained from the UK trials COV001 and COV002, which included a single-blind randomized controlled phase 2/3 trial of AZD1222 (ChAdOx1 nCoV-19) in healthy adults. For TCRbeta chain sequencing, PBMC samples were collected from trial participants at day 0 and at day 28 after the second dose. As for this clone: Its antigen target is currently unknown. Base quality data are lacking; no much larger clone is found one base away.

Cut back by 4 bases and 0 bases, the V and J ends lie 6 bases apart. In the germline V gene, CDR1 corresponds to KGHSH and CDR2 to LQKENI. The CDR3 runs 13 amino acids, cysteine and phenylalanine included. The entry retains the CDR3 DNA only, 39 bases that are in frame from base 1. The sequence links TRBV18 to TRBJ1-1, with TRBD1 perhaps the D gene, on 5 matching bases. Material: peripheral blood, obtained on day 0 of AZD1222 vaccination. This receptor was obtained from an adult in good health. The CDR3: CASSQGMNTEAFF. The DNA reads TGTGCCAGCTCACAGGGGATGAACACTGAAGCTTTCTTT.